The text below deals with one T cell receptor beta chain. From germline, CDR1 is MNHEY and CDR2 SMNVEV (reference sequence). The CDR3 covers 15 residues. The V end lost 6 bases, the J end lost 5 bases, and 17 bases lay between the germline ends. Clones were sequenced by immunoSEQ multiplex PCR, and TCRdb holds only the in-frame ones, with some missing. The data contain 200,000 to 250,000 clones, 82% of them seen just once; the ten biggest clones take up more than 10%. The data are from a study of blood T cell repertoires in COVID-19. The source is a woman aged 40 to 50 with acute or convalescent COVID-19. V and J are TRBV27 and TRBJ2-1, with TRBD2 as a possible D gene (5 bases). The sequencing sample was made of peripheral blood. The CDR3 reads CASSLRALGNNEQFF. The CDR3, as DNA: TGTGCCAGCAGCCTGCGTGCACTAGGCAACAATGAGCAGTTCTTC.